These T cell receptor beta chains were read from a single sample in a study of T cell responses to AZD1222 COVID-19 vaccine. Using immunoSEQ multiplex PCR, the repertoire was profiled, and TCRdb retains in-frame clones only, with some absent. The sample includes some 94,000 clones, approximately 94% of them seen just once. Here the sequenced sample was peripheral blood, taken on day 0 of AZD1222 vaccination. These receptors were taken from an adult in good health. The CDR3 runs from the conserved cysteine through the conserved F or W. The order of the fields is CDR3 protein, CDR3 DNA, D gene, clone size, V gene, J gene. A D gene is named only where the DNA matches it firmly. Clone sizes are given selectively: once, few, many, or a class where the clone is expanded.

CAWTESRDLTGELFF,TGTGCCTGGACCGAATCCCGGGATCTCACCGGGGAGCTGTTTTTT,.,.,TRBV30,TRBJ2-2
CAISDLKEAADTQYF,TGTGCCATCAGTGACCTCAAGGAGGCCGCAGATACGCAGTATTTT,.,once,TRBV10-3,TRBJ2-3
CASSMTISGYTF,TGTGCCAGCAGTATGACGATCTCTGGCTACACCTTC,.,.,TRBV6-2/TRBV6-3,TRBJ1-2
CASSLRGGDEKLFF,TGCGCCAGCAGCTTGAGGGGAGGGGATGAAAAACTGTTTTTT,.,.,TRBV5-1,TRBJ1-4
CASSQDRGGADTQYF,TGTGCCAGCAGCCAAGATCGCGGGGGGGCAGATACGCAGTATTTT,TRBD2,once,TRBV4-2,TRBJ2-3
CASSQVTGTSGRGEQFF,TGTGCCAGCAGCCAAGTCACCGGGACTAGCGGGAGGGGTGAGCAGTTCTTC,TRBD2,.,TRBV3-1/TRBV3-2,TRBJ2-1
CASSPRSEQFF,TGTGCCAGCAGCCCCCGGAGTGAGCAGTTCTTC,.,.,TRBV3-1/TRBV3-2,TRBJ2-1
CASSPLRAGMNEQFF,TGCGCCAGCAGCCCCCTGAGGGCTGGGATGAATGAGCAGTTCTTC,.,.,TRBV5-1,TRBJ2-1
CASHGQTQPQHF,TGTGCCAGCCATGGACAGACCCAGCCCCAGCATTTT,.,.,TRBV19,TRBJ1-5
CASSIRLDGELFF,TGTGCCAGTAGTATACGGTTGGACGGGGAGCTGTTTTTT,.,.,TRBV19,TRBJ2-2
CASMTDTGELFF,TGTGCCAGCATGACAGACACCGGGGAGCTGTTTTTT,.,.,TRBV27,TRBJ2-2
CASSQRLAGGLNSYEQYF,TGCGCCAGCAGCCAGAGACTAGCGGGGGGTTTAAACTCCTACGAGCAGTACTTC,TRBD2,.,TRBV4-1,TRBJ2-7
CASSNGTPFSTDTQYF,TGTGCCAGCAGCAACGGGACTCCTTTCAGCACAGATACGCAGTATTTT,.,once,TRBV5-4,TRBJ2-3
CASSSRDINSPLHF,TGCGCCAGCAGCTCCCGGGACATTAATTCACCCCTCCACTTT,.,.,TRBV5-1,TRBJ1-6
CASSEARGTSGNTIYF,TGTGCCAGCAGTGAAGCGCGGGGGACATCGGGAAACACCATATATTTT,.,.,TRBV6-1,TRBJ1-3
CASRGRGQKPYEQYF,TGTGCCAGCAGAGGGAGGGGTCAAAAACCCTACGAGCAGTACTTC,TRBD2,.,TRBV28,TRBJ2-7
CASGWTGGGETQYF,TGTGCCAGCGGGTGGACAGGGGGCGGAGAGACCCAGTACTTC,TRBD1,.,TRBV6-5,TRBJ2-5
CASTGIRKGYGNTIYF,TGTGCCAGCACTGGCATCCGGAAAGGTTACGGAAACACCATATATTTT,.,.,TRBV28,TRBJ1-3
CASSYSSANEQFF,TGTGCCAGCTCATATTCTAGCGCCAATGAGCAGTTCTTC,.,.,TRBV18,TRBJ2-1
CAWSVDRGREKLFF,TGTGCCTGGAGCGTGGACAGGGGGAGAGAAAAACTGTTTTTT,TRBD1,.,TRBV30,TRBJ1-4
CATSDATGGPSYNEQFF,TGTGCCACCAGTGACGCGACAGGGGGCCCGTCCTACAATGAGCAGTTCTTC,TRBD1,.,TRBV24-1,TRBJ2-1
CASSYLGTGLQETQYF,TGTGCCAGCAGTTATTTGGGGACAGGGCTCCAAGAGACCCAGTACTTC,TRBD1,.,TRBV6-5,TRBJ2-5
CASSSHRDWEETQYF,TGTGCCAGCAGCAGTCACCGGGACTGGGAAGAGACCCAGTACTTC,.,.,TRBV5-6,TRBJ2-5
CASSYTSGSDNEQFF,TGTGCCAGCAGCTACACTAGCGGGAGTGACAATGAGCAGTTCTTC,TRBD2,.,TRBV7-2,TRBJ2-1
CASSTGWLAGEQYF,TGTGCCAGCAGTACAGGGTGGCTAGCGGGTGAGCAGTACTTC,TRBD2,.,TRBV28,TRBJ2-7
CASIQGGRGTEAFF,TGTGCCAGCATCCAGGGGGGGAGGGGCACTGAAGCTTTCTTT,TRBD1,.,TRBV6-5,TRBJ1-1
CASSASGLAGSGGYF,TGTGCCAGCAGCGCGAGCGGGCTAGCAGGCTCCGGGGGGTATTTT,.,.,TRBV11-2,TRBJ2-3
CASSWGQQNTEAFF,TGCGCCAGCAGCTGGGGACAGCAGAACACTGAAGCTTTCTTT,TRBD1,.,TRBV5-1,TRBJ1-1
CASSFRTGGIDTEAFF,TGTGCCAGCAGCTTCCGGACAGGGGGCATCGACACTGAAGCTTTCTTT,TRBD1,.,TRBV5-6,TRBJ1-1
CATSRAQGAGYGYTF,TGTGCCACCAGCAGAGCACAGGGGGCAGGCTATGGCTACACCTTC,TRBD1,.,TRBV15,TRBJ1-2
CASSQDRDEGRDEQFF,TGCGCCAGCAGCCAAGATAGGGACGAAGGGCGGGATGAGCAGTTCTTC,.,once,TRBV4-1,TRBJ2-1
CASSQDLLAPRGYTF,TGTGCCAGCAGCCAAGATTTATTAGCCCCTCGGGGCTACACCTTC,.,.,TRBV3-1/TRBV3-2,TRBJ1-2
CATQIGQGGQPQHF,TGTGCCACCCAAATAGGACAGGGCGGTCAGCCCCAGCATTTT,TRBD1,.,TRBV19,TRBJ1-5
CASSLGQGGTGELFF,TGCGCCAGCAGCCTGGGACAGGGAGGCACCGGGGAGCTGTTTTTT,TRBD1,.,TRBV5-1,TRBJ2-2
CASWRQAEAFF,TGTGCCTCATGGAGGCAGGCTGAAGCTTTCTTT,.,.,TRBV30,TRBJ1-1
CASTRAGARNQPQHF,TGTGCCAGCACCCGGGCGGGGGCCAGAAATCAGCCCCAGCATTTT,.,.,TRBV6-5,TRBJ1-5
CASSLDANTEAFF,TGTGCCAGCAGCTTAGACGCTAACACTGAAGCTTTCTTT,.,.,TRBV7-9,TRBJ1-1
CASSLDSYTEAFF,TGTGCCAGCAGCTTGGATTCATACACTGAAGCTTTCTTT,.,once,TRBV5-6,TRBJ1-1
CASSQVRASTTDTQYF,TGCGCCAGCAGCCAAGTGAGAGCTAGCACCACAGATACGCAGTATTTT,.,.,TRBV4-1,TRBJ2-3
CSVGGGGPAGELFF,TGCAGCGTTGGCGGCGGGGGGCCAGCCGGGGAGCTGTTTTTT,TRBD2,.,TRBV29-1,TRBJ2-2
CASSRIRGRDTEAFF,TGTGCCAGCAGCCGAATTAGGGGTAGGGACACTGAAGCTTTCTTT,.,.,TRBV7-9,TRBJ1-1
CAWSTGTDTQYF,TGTGCCTGGAGTACGGGGACCGATACGCAGTATTTT,.,.,TRBV30,TRBJ2-3
CASSIGQGADTQYF,TGTGCCAGTAGTATCGGACAGGGGGCTGATACGCAGTATTTT,TRBD1,.,TRBV19,TRBJ2-3
CASSSGTVYEQYF,TGTGCCAGCAGCTCGGGGACAGTCTACGAGCAGTACTTC,TRBD1,.,TRBV5-4,TRBJ2-7
CSVPSGGNTQYF,TGCAGCGTACCTTCCGGGGGGAATACGCAGTATTTT,TRBD2,once,TRBV29-1,TRBJ2-3
CAISEPAQELFF,TGTGCCATCAGTGAACCCGCCCAAGAACTGTTTTTT,.,.,TRBV10-3,TRBJ1-4
CASSYRTGILEQYF,TGTGCCAGCAGTTACAGGACAGGGATTCTCGAGCAGTACTTC,TRBD1,.,TRBV28,TRBJ2-7
CASSIRGLAGTDTQYF,TGTGCCAGTAGTATACGTGGACTAGCGGGAACAGATACGCAGTATTTT,TRBD2,.,TRBV19,TRBJ2-3
CASSLGGADTQYF,TGTGCCAGCAGCTTAGGGGGCGCGGATACGCAGTATTTT,.,.,TRBV7-8,TRBJ2-3
CASSLEGGYNSPLHF,TGTGCCAGCAGCTTAGAAGGGGGTTATAATTCACCCCTCCACTTT,.,once,TRBV7-2,TRBJ1-6
CASSSPGRGLTEAFF,TGTGCCAGTAGTAGCCCAGGCAGGGGGCTTACTGAAGCTTTCTTT,TRBD1,.,TRBV19,TRBJ1-1
CASSIEVGEAFF,TGTGCCAGTAGTATAGAGGTGGGGGAAGCTTTCTTT,.,.,TRBV19,TRBJ1-1
CASSIWDRANSPLHF,TGTGCCAGTAGTATCTGGGACAGGGCTAATTCACCCCTCCACTTT,TRBD1,.,TRBV19,TRBJ1-6
CASSLGGNGPQHF,TGTGCCAGCAGCTTGGGTGGGAATGGGCCCCAGCATTTT,.,.,TRBV11-2,TRBJ1-5
CAMRGQGTDGYTF,TGCGCCATGAGGGGACAGGGGACTGATGGCTACACCTTC,TRBD1,.,TRBV4-1,TRBJ1-2
CASSSDQRRYTEAFF,TGTGCCAGCAGCTCAGACCAGAGACGCTACACTGAAGCTTTCTTT,.,.,TRBV7-2,TRBJ1-1
CASSHPGLAGGPLQETQYF,TGCGCCAGCAGCCATCCCGGGCTAGCGGGGGGGCCCCTCCAAGAGACCCAGTACTTC,TRBD2,.,TRBV4-1,TRBJ2-5
CASSLEGETYNEQFF,TGTGCCAGCAGCTTAGAAGGCGAGACCTACAATGAGCAGTTCTTC,.,once,TRBV11-3,TRBJ2-1